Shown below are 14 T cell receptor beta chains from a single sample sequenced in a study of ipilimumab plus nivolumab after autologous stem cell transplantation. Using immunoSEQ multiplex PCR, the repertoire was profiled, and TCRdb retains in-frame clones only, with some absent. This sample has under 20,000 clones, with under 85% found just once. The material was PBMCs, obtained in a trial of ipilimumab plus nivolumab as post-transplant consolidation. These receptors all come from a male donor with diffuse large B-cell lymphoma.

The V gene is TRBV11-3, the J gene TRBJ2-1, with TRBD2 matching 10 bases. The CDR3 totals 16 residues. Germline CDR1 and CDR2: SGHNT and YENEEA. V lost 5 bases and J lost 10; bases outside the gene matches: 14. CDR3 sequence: CASSPGVSGRLSEQFF. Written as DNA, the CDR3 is TGTGCCAGCAGCCCCGGGGTTAGCGGGAGGCTTAGCGAGCAGTTCTTC.

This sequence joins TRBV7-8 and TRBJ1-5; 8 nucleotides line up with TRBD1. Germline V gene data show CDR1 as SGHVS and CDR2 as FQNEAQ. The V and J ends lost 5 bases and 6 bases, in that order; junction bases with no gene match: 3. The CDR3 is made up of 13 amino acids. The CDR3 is CASSPQGAQPQHF. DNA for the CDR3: TGTGCCAGCAGCCCCCAGGGGGCTCAGCCCCAGCATTTT.

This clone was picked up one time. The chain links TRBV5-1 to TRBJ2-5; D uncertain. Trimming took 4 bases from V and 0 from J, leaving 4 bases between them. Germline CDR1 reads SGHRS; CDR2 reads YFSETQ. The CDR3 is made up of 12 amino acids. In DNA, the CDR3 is TGCGCCAGCAGCGAACACCAAGAGACCCAGTACTTC. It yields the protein CASSEHQETQYF. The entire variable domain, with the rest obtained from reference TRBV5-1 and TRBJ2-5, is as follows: KAGVTQTPRYLIKTRGQQVTLSCSPISGHRSVSWYQQTPGQGLQFLFEYFSETQRNKGNFPGRFSGRQFSNSRSEMNVSTLELGDSALYLCASSEHQETQYFGPGTRLLVL.

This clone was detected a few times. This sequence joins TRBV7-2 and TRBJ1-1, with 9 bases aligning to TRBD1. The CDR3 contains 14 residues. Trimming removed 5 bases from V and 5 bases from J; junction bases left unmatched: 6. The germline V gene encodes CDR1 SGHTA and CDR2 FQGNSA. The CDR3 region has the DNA TGTGCCAGCAGCCCCCACGGACAGGGGACTGAAGCTTTCTTT. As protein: CASSPHGQGTEAFF.

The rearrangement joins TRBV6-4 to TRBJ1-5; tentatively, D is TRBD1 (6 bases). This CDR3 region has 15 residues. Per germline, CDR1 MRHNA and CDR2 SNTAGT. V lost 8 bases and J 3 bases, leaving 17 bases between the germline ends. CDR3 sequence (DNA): TGTGCCAGCCGTCTGGGACAAGGTAACAATCAGCCCCAGCATTTT. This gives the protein CASRLGQGNNQPQHF.

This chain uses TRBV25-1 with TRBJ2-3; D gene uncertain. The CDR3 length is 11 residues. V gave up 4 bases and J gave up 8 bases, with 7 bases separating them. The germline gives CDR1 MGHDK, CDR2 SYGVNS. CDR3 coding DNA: TGTGCCAGCAGTGCGAGTGTTACGCAGTATTTT. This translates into CASSASVTQYF.

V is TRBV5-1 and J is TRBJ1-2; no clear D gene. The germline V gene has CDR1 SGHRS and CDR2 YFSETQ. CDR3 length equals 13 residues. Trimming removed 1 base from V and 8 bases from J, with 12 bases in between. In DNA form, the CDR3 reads TGCGCCAGCAGCTTGAACGGCGCCCGCGGCTACACCTTC. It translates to CASSLNGARGYTF.

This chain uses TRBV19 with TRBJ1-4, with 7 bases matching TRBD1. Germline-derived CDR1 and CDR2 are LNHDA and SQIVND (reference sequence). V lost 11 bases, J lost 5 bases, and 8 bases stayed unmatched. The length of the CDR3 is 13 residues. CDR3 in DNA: TGTGCCGTCCGGGGACAGCCCAATGAAAAACTGTTTTTT. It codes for CAVRGQPNEKLFF.

This chain's CDR3 is CATSREPNTEAFF. CDR3 DNA: TGTGCCACCAGCAGAGAGCCGAACACTGAAGCTTTCTTT. The chain uses TRBV15 and TRBJ1-1; D uncertain. CDR3 length: 13 residues. Per the germline V gene, CDR1 is LNHNV and CDR2 is YYDKDF (reference sequence). The ends were cut back, 0 bases at V and 1 base at J, with 3 bases in the middle.

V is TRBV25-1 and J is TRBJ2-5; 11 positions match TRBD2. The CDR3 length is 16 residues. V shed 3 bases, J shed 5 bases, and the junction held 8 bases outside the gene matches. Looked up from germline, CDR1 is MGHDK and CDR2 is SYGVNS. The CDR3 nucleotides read TGTGCCAGCAGTGAGAAACTAGCGGGAGAGGTGGAGACCCAGTACTTC. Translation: CASSEKLAGEVETQYF.

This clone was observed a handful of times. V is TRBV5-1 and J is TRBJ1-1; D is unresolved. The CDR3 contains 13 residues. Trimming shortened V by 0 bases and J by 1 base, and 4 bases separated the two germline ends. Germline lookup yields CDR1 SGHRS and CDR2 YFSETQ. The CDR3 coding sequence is TGCGCCAGCAGCTTGGAGGGGAACACTGAAGCTTTCTTT. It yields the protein CASSLEGNTEAFF.

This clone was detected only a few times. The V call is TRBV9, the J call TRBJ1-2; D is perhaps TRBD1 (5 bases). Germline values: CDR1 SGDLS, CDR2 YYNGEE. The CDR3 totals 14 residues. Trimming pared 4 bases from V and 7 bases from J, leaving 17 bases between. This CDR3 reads CASSPPNQGFGYTF. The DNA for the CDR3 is TGTGCCAGCAGCCCACCAAACCAGGGATTTGGCTACACCTTC.

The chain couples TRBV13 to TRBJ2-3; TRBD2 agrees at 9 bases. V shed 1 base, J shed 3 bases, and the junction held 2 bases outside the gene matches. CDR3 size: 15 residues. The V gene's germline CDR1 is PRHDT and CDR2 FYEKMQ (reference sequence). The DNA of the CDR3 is TGTGCCAGCAGCTTAGTGGGACTAGCAACAGATACGCAGTATTTT. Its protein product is CASSLVGLATDTQYF.

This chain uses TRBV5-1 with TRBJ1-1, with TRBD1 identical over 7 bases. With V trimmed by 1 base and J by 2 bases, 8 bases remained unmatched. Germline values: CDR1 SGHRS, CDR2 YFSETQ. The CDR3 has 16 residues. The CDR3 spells CASSLPTGTVNTEAFF. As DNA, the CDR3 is TGCGCCAGCAGCTTGCCCACCGGGACAGTCAACACTGAAGCTTTCTTT.